These 28 T cell receptor beta chains came from one sample sequenced in a study of cytomegalovirus exposure and HLA in healthy donors. PCR used 60 Vbeta primers and 13 Jbeta primers. The assay was immunoSEQ multiplex PCR, and TCRdb's table has in-frame clones only and misses some. The data hold 200,000 or so clones, with 70% to 90% observed a single time. The sequenced material came from PBMCs. The receptors were gathered from a human donor in good health.

V usage is TRBV27 and J usage is TRBJ2-5; no firm D call. This CDR3 has 12 amino acids. The V gene lost 4 bases and the J gene lost 1 base, with 4 bases spanning the gap. Germline V CDR1 and CDR2: MNHEY, SMNVEV (reference sequence). The CDR3: CASSYFQETQYF. The CDR3 region has the DNA TGTGCCAGCAGTTACTTCCAAGAGACCCAGTACTTC.

V gene TRBV5-1 combines with J gene TRBJ1-4; D call uncertain. This CDR3 is 14 amino acids long. Germline assignment: CDR1 SGHRS and CDR2 YFSETQ. The V end was cut by 1 base, the J end by 3 bases, with 7 bases between. Here the CDR3 DNA reads TGCGCCAGCAGCTTGACAGTTCCTAATGAAAAACTGTTTTTT. Translated: CASSLTVPNEKLFF.

Of note for this clone: At one boundary the junction diverges from the germline segment, which might be a read error. The chain employs TRBV7-7 and TRBJ2-5; TRBD1 might be the D (8 bases). Germline CDR1 reads SSHAT; CDR2 reads FNYEAQ (reference sequence). CDR3 length equals 15 residues. CDR3 sequence: CASSSGQGGQETQYF. Here the CDR3 DNA reads TGTGCTAGCAGCTCTGGACAGGGAGGGCAAGAGACCCAGTACTTC.

This sequence joins TRBV18 and TRBJ2-1; 8 nucleotides align to TRBD2. Trimming at V came to 4 bases and at J to 5 bases, leaving 7 bases not matched to a gene. The CDR3 consists of 15 residues. Germline-derived CDR1 and CDR2 are KGHSH and LQKENI. CDR3 coding DNA: TGTGCCAGCTCACTATCGGGACTAGTAAACAATGAGCAGTTCTTC. Translating it yields CASSLSGLVNNEQFF.

Only a few counts were recorded for this clone. The V and J genes are TRBV14 and TRBJ1-1; D ambiguous. Trimming pared 3 bases from V and 11 bases from J, leaving 13 bases between. This CDR3 is 12 amino acids long. The V gene's germline CDR1 is SGHDN and CDR2 FVKESK. The CDR3 sequence: CASSQGRRRAFF. Written as DNA, the CDR3 is TGTGCCAGCAGCCAGGGAAGGAGGAGGGCTTTCTTT.

This clone was observed a single time. The V gene is TRBV7-2, the J gene TRBJ2-2; 9 bases align to TRBD1. Germline V gives CDR1 SGHTA, CDR2 FQGNSA. V shed 5 bases and J 5 bases; nucleotides not matched to a gene: 15. CDR3 length: 18 residues. For the CDR3, the DNA is TGTGCCAGCAGCCCCACACTAACCCGACAGGGGGGGACCGGGGAGCTGTTTTTT. Protein product: CASSPTLTRQGGTGELFF.

This rearrangement joins TRBV23-1 to TRBJ2-7, with 13 bases that match TRBD2. TRBV23-1 is labeled an ORF, and its function is uncertain. The CDR3 spans 16 residues. With V trimmed by 3 bases and J by 6 bases, 8 bases remained unmatched. The CDR3 coding sequence is TGCGCCAGCAGTCACCGAGGACTAGCGGGAGTATGCGAGCAGTACTTC. It encodes CASSHRGLAGVCEQYF.

V and J are TRBV6-1 and TRBJ2-2; a weak D match, TRBD1 (5 bases). The CDR3 extends over 16 amino acids. The V gene's germline CDR1 is MNHNS and CDR2 SASEGT. Trimming took off 3 bases at V and 2 bases at J, with 13 bases between the two ends. The DNA of the CDR3 is TGTGCCAGCAGTGAGGGTTGGGGCCGAAACACCGGGGAGCTGTTTTTT. It specifies CASSEGWGRNTGELFF.

This chain connects TRBV7-2 to TRBJ2-7; 10 bases map to TRBD1. J was trimmed by 1 base and V by 5 bases; bases with no gene match: 11. CDR3 length: 17 residues. The germline V gene encodes CDR1 SGHTA and CDR2 FQGNSA. The CDR3 bases are TGTGCCAGCAGCCCAGGCTTGGGACAGGGGTGGTCCTACGAGCAGTACTTC. Amino acid sequence: CASSPGLGQGWSYEQYF.

V usage is TRBV5-1 and J usage is TRBJ2-5; TRBD1 matches at 7 bases. The CDR3 loop spans 16 amino acids. Germline V CDR1 and CDR2: SGHRS, YFSETQ. The V gene end was trimmed by 5 bases and the J gene end by 2 bases; junction bases not matched to a gene: 12. This chain's CDR3 is CASSSFRGTEQETQYF. DNA of the CDR3: TGCGCCAGCAGTTCGTTTAGAGGGACAGAGCAAGAGACCCAGTACTTC.

The chain joins TRBV4-1 to TRBJ2-1; possibly TRBD2 for D (6 bases). The germline V and J ends were trimmed by 0 bases and 7 bases, with 13 bases remaining between them. The CDR3 consists of 15 residues. Germline lookup yields CDR1 MGHRA and CDR2 YSYEKL. The CDR3 region is CASSQDGGAGNEQFF. The CDR3 DNA sequence: TGCGCCAGCAGCCAAGACGGCGGGGCGGGGAATGAGCAGTTCTTC.

The chain joins TRBV11-3 to TRBJ2-2, with 8 bases that match TRBD1. This CDR3 contains 18 residues. V was pared by 4 bases and J by 0 bases, with 10 bases of the junction left unmatched. The germline V gene encodes CDR1 SGHNT and CDR2 YENEEA. The CDR3 reads CASSSRYGQGPNTGELFF. As DNA, the CDR3 is TGTGCCAGCAGCTCCCGTTACGGACAGGGCCCGAACACCGGGGAGCTGTTTTTT.

V usage is TRBV28 and J usage is TRBJ2-3; 8 bases fit TRBD1. The CDR3 contains 14 residues. With 8 bases clipped from V and 4 bases from J, the junction kept 8 bases outside the gene matches. Germline-derived CDR1 and CDR2 are MDHEN and SYDVKM. Written as DNA, the CDR3 is TGTGCCAGCCCTAAGACAGGGGCGCCAGATACGCAGTATTTT. It encodes CASPKTGAPDTQYF.

This rearrangement joins TRBV30 to TRBJ1-1; the match to TRBD1 covers 9 bases. The CDR3 covers 12 residues. Looked up from germline, CDR1 is GTSNPN and CDR2 is SVGIG (reference sequence). J was trimmed by 4 bases and V by 7 bases; bases with no gene match: 4. The CDR3 sequence is CALTGGSTEAFF. The CDR3, as DNA: TGTGCCTTGACAGGGGGAAGCACTGAAGCTTTCTTT.

This clone occurred a few times. The rearrangement uses TRBV5-4 and TRBJ2-5; 10 nucleotides agree with TRBD2. The CDR3 consists of 15 residues. The germline CDR1 and CDR2 sequences are SGHNT and YYREEE (reference sequence). V lost 0 bases and J lost 3; bases outside the gene matches: 2. The CDR3 protein is CASSLVLAGEETQYF. CDR3 bases: TGTGCCAGCAGCTTGGTTCTAGCGGGAGAAGAGACCCAGTACTTC.

The chain is built from TRBV7-2 and TRBJ1-4; perhaps TRBD1 as D (6 bases). The germline V gene encodes CDR1 SGHTA and CDR2 FQGNSA. The CDR3 sequence is 16 residues long. Trimming left V 0 bases short and J 11 bases short, with 19 bases between. DNA for the CDR3: TGTGCCAGCAGCTTAGCGAATAGCCAGGGGCAGCACAAACTGTTTTTT. It encodes CASSLANSQGQHKLFF. The variable domain in full, completed from reference TRBV7-2 and TRBJ1-4, reads GAGVSQSPSNKVTEKGKDVELRCDPISGHTALYWYRQSLGQGLEFLIYFQGNSAPDKSGLPSDRFSAERTGGSVSTLTIQRTQQEDSAVYLCASSLANSQGQHKLFFGSGTQLSVL.

The chain links TRBV6-4 to TRBJ2-1, with a possible D match to TRBD1 (5 bases). V was shortened by 0 bases and J by 10 bases, with 10 bases between the two germline ends. The CDR3 extends over 13 amino acids. Germline V CDR1 and CDR2: MRHNA, SNTAGT. DNA of the CDR3: TGTGCCAGCAGTGACTCGACAGACGAAGAGCAGTTCTTC. The encoded protein is CASSDSTDEEQFF.

The chain uses TRBV6-6 and TRBJ1-4; weak D call: TRBD1 (5 bases). The V end lost 6 bases, the J end lost 0 bases, and 11 bases lay between the germline ends. Germline CDR1 and CDR2: MNHNY and SVGAGI (reference sequence). The CDR3 is 15 residues long. CDR3 residues: CASSQPRATNEKLFF. As DNA, the CDR3 is TGTGCCAGCAGCCAGCCCAGGGCAACTAATGAAAAACTGTTTTTT.

The chain is built from TRBV28 and TRBJ2-5; TRBD1 is a possible D gene (6 bases). Trimming cost V 5 bases and J 2 bases, with 18 bases left between them. The CDR3 sequence is 16 residues long. Germline assignment: CDR1 MDHEN and CDR2 SYDVKM. This chain's CDR3 is CASSPRGTPSQETQYF. The CDR3 DNA follows: TGTGCCAGCAGTCCTAGGGGGACCCCATCTCAAGAGACCCAGTACTTC.

The V gene is TRBV6-1, the J gene TRBJ2-3, with 7 bases that match TRBD1. This CDR3 spans 15 amino acids. Germline V lookup: CDR1 MNHNS, CDR2 SASEGT. Unmatched junction bases numbered 16, after V lost 11 bases and J lost 5 bases. The CDR3 bases are TGTGCCGGGCTTAAGGGGACAGTTTATTTAGATACGCAGTATTTT. Its translation: CAGLKGTVYLDTQYF.

The chain employs TRBV9 and TRBJ2-3; a weak D match, TRBD1 (5 bases). This CDR3 comprises 14 residues. V shed 2 bases and J shed 0 bases, with 7 bases lying between them. Per germline, CDR1 SGDLS and CDR2 YYNGEE. CDR3 loop: CASSVDISTDTQYF. For the CDR3, the DNA is TGTGCCAGCAGCGTGGACATTAGCACAGATACGCAGTATTTT.

The gene calls are TRBV27 and TRBJ1-4, with TRBD1 as a possible D gene (6 bases). Germline-derived CDR1 and CDR2 are MNHEY and SMNVEV (reference sequence). Trimming took 7 bases from V and 3 from J, leaving 15 bases between them. The CDR3 totals 15 residues. This CDR3 reads CASNLSGQPNEKLFF. CDR3 DNA sequence: TGTGCCAGCAATTTGTCCGGACAGCCTAATGAAAAACTGTTTTTT.

This clone was detected once. Written as DNA, the CDR3 is TGTGCCAGCAGCCAAGAAAGGGCTAGCGGCACAGATACGCAGTATTTT. This translates into CASSQERASGTDTQYF. The chain has TRBV4-2 and TRBJ2-3; TRBD2 might be the D (6 bases). Germline-derived CDR1 and CDR2 are LGHNA and YNFKEQ. The CDR3 is made up of 16 amino acids. V lost 0 bases, J lost 1 base, and 11 bases lay in between.

The chain recombines TRBV27 with TRBJ1-1; D ambiguous. Germline CDR1 MNHEY, CDR2 SMNVEV (reference sequence). The V end was cut by 5 bases, the J end by 4 bases, with 11 bases between. The CDR3 runs 13 residues. The CDR3 is CASSGEGGTEAFF. CDR3 nucleotides: TGTGCCAGCAGTGGGGAGGGCGGCACTGAAGCTTTCTTT.

J is TRBJ1-4 and V is TRBV28; 8 bases fit TRBD1. Looked up from germline, CDR1 is MDHEN and CDR2 is SYDVKM. V was clipped by 11 bases and J by 2 bases; unmatched bases: 13. CDR3 length equals 16 residues. Here the CDR3 DNA reads TGTGCCTCCAGCCCCAGGGGGCGCACCACTAATGAAAAACTGTTTTTT. Translation gives CASSPRGRTTNEKLFF.

The chain uses TRBV29-1 and TRBJ2-7; 8 nucleotides align to TRBD1. This CDR3 comprises 13 residues. Germline V gives CDR1 SQVTM, CDR2 ANQGSEA. J was trimmed by 7 bases and V by 3 bases; bases with no gene match: 8. As DNA, the CDR3 is TGCAGCGTTGAGGGCAGGGGGCCGGGGGAGCAGTACTTC. Translated: CSVEGRGPGEQYF.

This clone was observed a few times. The chain couples TRBV6-1 to TRBJ1-1; no firm D call. The CDR3 covers 14 residues. Trimming took 2 bases from V and 6 from J, leaving 13 bases between them. CDR1 MNHNS and CDR2 SASEGT come from the germline V gene. The CDR3 DNA sequence: TGTGCCAGCAGTGAAACAGAGACAATCGCTGAAGCTTTCTTT. Its translation is CASSETETIAEAFF.

The V and J genes are TRBV10-3 and TRBJ1-2; no clear D. This CDR3 has 14 residues. The V end lost 0 bases, the J end lost 8 bases, and 13 bases lay between the germline ends. CDR1 ENHRY and CDR2 SYGVKD come from the germline V gene. CDR3 in DNA: TGTGCCATCAGTGAGTCCGGCCGACTCGCCGGCTACACCTTC. Protein: CAISESGRLAGYTF.